The 6 T cell receptor beta chains below all came from one sample that was sequenced in a study of blood T cells in healthy people across ages. Alongside a J-beta primer mix, a sample-barcoded 5' primer served in a second PCR lasting about 6 to 12 cycles. TCRdb called the 5' RACE reads again in MiXCR, with one record for every CDR3 protein. The sample lists 700,000 or so distinct CDR3 sequences; around 38% were seen once. The sequenced sample consisted of blood. The receptors were gathered from an elderly man in good health.

This chain joins TRBV7-2 and TRBJ2-1; 8 bases match TRBD2. The CDR3 has 16 residues. CDR1 is SGHTA and CDR2 is FQGNSA in the germline V gene. The V and J ends lost 4 bases and 0 bases, in that order; junction bases with no gene match: 5. The CDR3 nucleotides read TGTGCCAGCAGCTCCCGAGCGGGGGTCTCCTACAATGAGCAGTTCTTC. Translating it yields CASSSRAGVSYNEQFF.

V is TRBV4-3 and J is TRBJ2-3; D is possibly TRBD2 (6 bases). This CDR3 spans 15 amino acids. CDR1 and CDR2 (germline): LGHNA, YSLEER. V lost 2 bases to trimming and J lost 6 bases, with 15 bases between them. Written as DNA, the CDR3 is TGCGCCAGCAGCCAACTACGGGGGAGCGAGGATACGCAGTATTTT. This translates into CASSQLRGSEDTQYF.

CDR3 coding DNA: TGCAGTCACCGACAGGGCCAGACCCAGTACTTC. This sequence encodes CSHRQGQTQYF. The rearrangement joins TRBV20-1 to TRBJ2-5; 7 nucleotides align to TRBD1. Germline V CDR1 and CDR2: DFQATT, SNEGSKA (reference sequence). Trimming cost V 8 bases and J 6 bases; bases outside gene matches: 6. The CDR3 totals 11 residues.

The CDR3 region is CASHGSSYNEQFF. As DNA, the CDR3 is TGTGCCAGCCACGGGAGCTCCTACAATGAGCAGTTCTTC. The chain links TRBV28 to TRBJ2-1; tentative D call: TRBD2 (6 bases). Germline-derived CDR1 and CDR2 are MDHEN and SYDVKM. The V end lost 8 bases, the J end lost 0 bases, and 8 bases lay between the germline ends. The CDR3 consists of 13 residues.

This clonotype was counted between two and nine times. This rearrangement joins TRBV10-1 to TRBJ1-2; D ambiguous. The CDR3 totals 12 residues. With 4 bases removed from V and 8 bases from J, the gap between germline ends came to 11 bases. CDR1 WNHNN and CDR2 SYGVQD come from the germline V gene (reference sequence). For the CDR3, the DNA is TGCGCCAGCAGTGCCGTTCCAGCCGGCTACACCTTC. This sequence encodes CASSAVPAGYTF.

This chain connects TRBV3-1 to TRBJ1-2; the D gene is possibly TRBD1 (6 bases). V lost 4 bases to trimming and J lost 2 bases, with 14 bases between them. This CDR3 is built from 15 residues. Germline CDR1 is LGHDT and CDR2 is YNNKEL (reference sequence). DNA for the CDR3: TGTGCCAGCAGCCCGGTTATGACAGGAAACTATGGCTACACCTTC. Its translation is CASSPVMTGNYGYTF.